The 31 T cell receptor beta chains in this list originate from one sample, sequenced in a study of OX40 agonist ivuxolimab in advanced cancers. The repertoire was sequenced with immunoSEQ multiplex PCR; TCRdb's copy has only in-frame clones and lacks some. Among fewer than 40,000 clones listed, about 80% were seen once. Sequenced material: CD4+ or CD8+ T cells sorted from blood, taken in a trial of the OX40 agonist ivuxolimab. These receptors were collected from an adult with an advanced solid tumor such as melanoma, head and neck, liver or kidney cancer.

This chain joins TRBV6-6 and TRBJ1-2, with D perhaps matching TRBD1 (5 bases). The CDR3 has 12 amino acids. V lost 7 bases and J 5 bases, leaving 11 bases between the germline ends. Germline V gives CDR1 MNHNY, CDR2 SVGAGI (reference sequence). Here the CDR3 reads CASNIRGYGYTF. The CDR3 region has the DNA TGTGCCAGCAATATAAGGGGATATGGCTACACCTTC.

This chain joins TRBV2 and TRBJ1-2, with D tentatively TRBD1 (5 bases). The ends were cut back, 4 bases at V and 6 bases at J, with 12 bases in the middle. CDR1 and CDR2 from the germline V gene are SNHLY and FYNNEI. The CDR3 is 13 residues long. In DNA, the CDR3 is TGTGCCAGCAGTGTCGCTTGGACAAATGGCTACACCTTC. As protein: CASSVAWTNGYTF. The full variable domain, its missing parts supplied by reference TRBV2 and TRBJ1-2, is EPEVTQTPSHQVTQMGQEVILRCVPISNHLYFYWYRQILGQKVEFLVSFYNNEISEKSEIFDDQFSVERPDGSNFTLKIRSTKLEDSAMYFCASSVAWTNGYTFGSGTRLTVV.

The V gene is TRBV27, the J gene TRBJ2-5, with D possibly TRBD1 on 5 matching bases. The CDR3 length is 13 residues. The germline V gene encodes CDR1 MNHEY and CDR2 SMNVEV (reference sequence). Trimming left V 4 bases short and J 2 bases short, with 8 bases between. CDR3 in amino acids: CASSSRQQETQYF. The CDR3 DNA follows: TGTGCCAGCAGTTCACGACAGCAAGAGACCCAGTACTTC.

This sequence joins TRBV6-1 and TRBJ2-1; 8 bases map to TRBD1. The trim removed 2 bases at V and 0 bases at J, leaving 12 bases unmatched. In germline, CDR1 is MNHNS, CDR2 SASEGT. The CDR3 contains 19 residues. The CDR3 region is CASSEFQGAGKSSYNEQFF. The CDR3 DNA reads TGTGCCAGCAGTGAATTTCAGGGGGCGGGAAAGAGCTCCTACAATGAGCAGTTCTTC.

This chain joins TRBV7-9 and TRBJ2-5; 9 nucleotides align to TRBD1. V trimming: 5 bases; J trimming: 5 bases; junction bases outside the gene matches: 6. Per the germline V gene, CDR1 is SEHNR and CDR2 is FQNEAQ (reference sequence). The CDR3 runs 14 residues. The CDR3 protein is CASSPGTGLETQYF. In DNA, the CDR3 is TGTGCCAGCAGCCCGGGGACAGGGTTGGAGACCCAGTACTTC.

The chain employs TRBV7-2 and TRBJ2-1, with D possibly matching TRBD2 (5 bases). This CDR3 spans 16 amino acids. Germline CDR1 reads SGHTA; CDR2 reads FQGNSA. Deletions cut 1 base from V and 4 bases from J, with 14 bases between. The CDR3 region is CASSLVLGANYNEQFF. CDR3 coding DNA: TGTGCCAGCAGCTTAGTACTAGGAGCCAATTACAATGAGCAGTTCTTC.

CDR3 residues: CASSWQTGGHYF. The CDR3 DNA reads TGTGCCAGCAGTTGGCAAACAGGGGGGCATTACTTC. The chain is built from TRBV28 and TRBJ2-7, with 8 bases fitting TRBD1. The V gene's germline CDR1 is MDHEN and CDR2 SYDVKM. This CDR3 comprises 12 residues. V was pared by 4 bases and J by 13 bases, with 9 bases of the junction left unmatched.

V gene TRBV6-5 combines with J gene TRBJ1-1; no firm D call. CDR1 and CDR2 from the germline V gene are MNHEY and SVGAGI. The CDR3 contains 11 residues. V gave up 7 bases and J gave up 2 bases, with 5 bases separating them. For the CDR3, the DNA is TGTGCCAGCAAAGGAAACACTGAAGCTTTCTTT. This gives the protein CASKGNTEAFF.

The chain has TRBV5-1 and TRBJ2-3, with 11 bases matching TRBD1. The CDR3 spans 15 residues. Trimming cost V 3 bases and J 5 bases; bases outside gene matches: 5. Per germline, CDR1 SGHRS and CDR2 YFSETQ. Here the CDR3 reads CASSSLGTGGDTQYF. The CDR3 bases are TGCGCCAGCAGCTCGCTAGGGACAGGGGGAGATACGCAGTATTTT.

The chain couples TRBV2 to TRBJ2-7, with 7 bases identical to TRBD1. The CDR3 spans 14 residues. The germline CDR1 and CDR2 sequences are SNHLY and FYNNEI. Trimming at V came to 5 bases and at J to 3 bases, leaving 7 bases not matched to a gene. CDR3 bases: TGTGCCAGCAGTTTAGGGGGCGAAGGCTACGAGCAGTACTTC. It is translated as CASSLGGEGYEQYF.

A few counts support this clone. The rearrangement links TRBV10-3 to TRBJ1-2; no clear D. Germline assignment: CDR1 ENHRY and CDR2 SYGVKD. This CDR3 has 11 residues. V was trimmed by 3 bases and J by 8 bases, leaving 7 bases between them. This CDR3 reads CAISEPRGYTF. In DNA, the CDR3 is TGTGCCATCAGTGAACCTCGGGGCTACACCTTC.

V gene TRBV4-2 combines with J gene TRBJ2-7, with D uncertain. The V and J ends lost 4 bases and 1 base respectively, with 14 bases between them. In germline, CDR1 is LGHNA, CDR2 YNFKEQ. This CDR3 comprises 15 residues. CDR3 DNA: TGTGCCAGCAGCCTAGACCTGGACGTATCCTACGAGCAGTACTTC. Amino acids: CASSLDLDVSYEQYF.

The V gene is TRBV30, the J gene TRBJ2-3, with 8 positions matching TRBD2. Germline V lookup: CDR1 GTSNPN, CDR2 SVGIG (reference sequence). J was trimmed by 4 bases and V by 4 bases; bases with no gene match: 10. The CDR3 covers 15 residues. CDR3 coding DNA: TGTGCCTGGACTCCGGGAGGGGGGAGCTCAGATACGCAGTATTTT. This gives the protein CAWTPGGGSSDTQYF.

The chain recombines TRBV19 with TRBJ1-3, with 8 bases identical to TRBD1. The J segment lost 4 bases and the V segment lost 6 bases, leaving 11 bases of the junction unmatched. Per germline, CDR1 LNHDA and CDR2 SQIVND (reference sequence). The CDR3 is 16 residues long. Written as DNA, the CDR3 is TGTGCCAGTAGGACTACAGGGGGAGTCTCGGGAAACACCATATATTTT. Translating it yields CASRTTGGVSGNTIYF.

The V call is TRBV27, the J call TRBJ1-1; no clear D. CDR3 length equals 13 residues. Germline V gene sequence: CDR1 MNHEY, CDR2 SMNVEV (reference sequence). V lost 6 bases to trimming and J lost 1 base, with 9 bases between them. The CDR3 loop reads CASRPKANTEAFF. In DNA, the CDR3 is TGTGCCAGCAGACCCAAAGCGAACACTGAAGCTTTCTTT.

This sequence joins TRBV30 and TRBJ1-2; D not resolved. The germline V gene has CDR1 GTSNPN and CDR2 SVGIG (reference sequence). This CDR3 is built from 13 residues. Between the trimmed V and J ends, which lost 3 bases and 7 bases, there was a span of 15 bases. The CDR3 protein is CAWRPRRSSGYTF. The DNA of the CDR3 is TGTGCCTGGAGGCCTCGACGGTCCTCTGGCTACACCTTC.

J is TRBJ2-1 and V is TRBV27, with 10 bases matching TRBD2. CDR1 MNHEY and CDR2 SMNVEV come from the germline V gene (reference sequence). This CDR3 contains 16 residues. With 5 bases clipped from V and 6 bases from J, the junction kept 10 bases outside the gene matches. CDR3 sequence reads: CASSAVIGLAVNEQFF. The CDR3 DNA sequence: TGTGCCAGCAGTGCCGTAATCGGACTAGCGGTCAATGAGCAGTTCTTC.

This clone came up a few times. The V gene is TRBV10-3, the J gene TRBJ1-2; D may be TRBD1 (5 bases). Trimming took 5 bases from V and 0 from J, leaving 13 bases between them. CDR1 and CDR2 (germline): ENHRY, SYGVKD. The CDR3 totals 15 residues. In DNA form, the CDR3 reads TGTGCCATCAGTCTCGACAGAGAGTCTAACTATGGCTACACCTTC. Translating it yields CAISLDRESNYGYTF.

This clone was seen only once. This chain's CDR3 is CASSLTDGNTIYF. For the CDR3, the DNA is TGTGCCAGCAGCCTGACAGATGGAAACACCATATATTTT. The chain links TRBV9 to TRBJ1-3, with a weak D call TRBD1 (5 bases). Germline V gives CDR1 SGDLS, CDR2 YYNGEE. The CDR3 contains 13 residues. The V gene lost 4 bases and the J gene lost 3 bases, with 8 bases spanning the gap.

V usage is TRBV19 and J usage is TRBJ1-5, with D possibly matching TRBD1 (5 bases). The V and J ends lost 6 bases and 6 bases respectively, with 15 bases between them. Per germline, CDR1 LNHDA and CDR2 SQIVND (reference sequence). The CDR3 is made up of 14 amino acids. For the CDR3, the DNA is TGTGCCAGTAGGGGGCTTTTGGCCCCTCAGCCCCAGCATTTT. Residues: CASRGLLAPQPQHF.

The chain uses TRBV2 and TRBJ1-6; no clear D gene. V lost 8 bases, J lost 6 bases, and 17 bases lay in between. CDR1 is SNHLY and CDR2 is FYNNEI in the germline V gene. The CDR3 sequence is 15 residues long. The CDR3 spells CASLPGEQLNSPLHF. The CDR3 nucleotides read TGTGCCAGCCTCCCTGGGGAACAGCTTAATTCACCCCTCCACTTT.

The rearrangement uses TRBV10-2 and TRBJ2-2, with TRBD1 as a possible D gene (6 bases). With 10 bases removed from V and 4 bases from J, the gap between germline ends came to 13 bases. CDR1 is WSHSY and CDR2 is SAAADI in the germline V gene. The CDR3 has 13 residues. The CDR3 is CATTQGLTGELFF. The CDR3 DNA is TGCGCCACCACACAGGGTCTCACCGGGGAGCTGTTTTTT.

This chain links TRBV2 with TRBJ2-3; D unresolved. Per germline, CDR1 SNHLY and CDR2 FYNNEI. The CDR3 spans 13 residues. The V and J ends lost 10 bases and 1 base respectively, with 12 bases between them. This CDR3 is CAITDTGTDTQYF. The CDR3 DNA reads as TGTGCCATAACCGACACAGGCACAGATACGCAGTATTTT.

The genes are TRBV15 and TRBJ1-1, with a tentative D call TRBD1 (5 bases). Germline assignment: CDR1 LNHNV and CDR2 YYDKDF (reference sequence). V was shortened by 10 bases and J by 1 base, with 16 bases between the two germline ends. The CDR3 is 14 amino acids. CDR3 residues: CAIRAGTGNTEAFF. The CDR3 DNA reads TGTGCCATCCGCGCCGGGACTGGGAACACTGAAGCTTTCTTT.

The rearrangement joins TRBV5-1 to TRBJ2-1, with a possible D match to TRBD2 (5 bases). Trimming took 1 base from V and 7 from J, leaving 6 bases between them. This CDR3 comprises 12 residues. The germline V gene encodes CDR1 SGHRS and CDR2 YFSETQ. The CDR3 sequence: CASSLWENEQFF. The CDR3 region has the DNA TGCGCCAGCAGCTTGTGGGAGAATGAGCAGTTCTTC.

The chain joins TRBV5-4 to TRBJ1-4; D uncertain. The V end lost 5 bases, the J end lost 6 bases, and 14 bases lay between the germline ends. The CDR3 runs to 14 residues. CDR1 is SGHNT and CDR2 is YYREEE in the germline V gene (reference sequence). The CDR3 DNA follows: TGTGCCAGCAGACCTGAGTTGGCAGATGAAAAACTGTTTTTT. It specifies CASRPELADEKLFF.

This sequence joins TRBV6-1 and TRBJ2-1, with no clear D. This CDR3 comprises 17 residues. The germline V and J ends were trimmed by 0 bases and 0 bases, with 12 bases remaining between them. Germline assignment: CDR1 MNHNS and CDR2 SASEGT. CDR3 nucleotide sequence: TGTGCCAGCAGTGAAGCTCCTGCCTCGAGCTCCTACAATGAGCAGTTCTTC. It translates to CASSEAPASSSYNEQFF.

The chain joins TRBV7-2 to TRBJ1-2; TRBD1 might be the D (5 bases). The germline CDR1 and CDR2 sequences are SGHTA and FQGNSA. There are 14 residues in the CDR3. V gave up 2 bases and J gave up 4 bases, with 11 bases separating them. The CDR3 DNA is TGTGCCAGCAGCTTATTACGGGGGAGCTATGGCTACACCTTC. It specifies CASSLLRGSYGYTF.

V gene TRBV7-9 combines with J gene TRBJ1-1; D is ambiguous. The V gene lost 4 bases and the J gene lost 5 bases, with 17 bases spanning the gap. Germline loops: CDR1 SEHNR, CDR2 FQNEAQ (reference sequence). The CDR3 spans 15 residues. The CDR3 is CASSSGVAGRTEAFF. The CDR3 bases are TGTGCCAGCAGCTCTGGGGTGGCGGGTCGGACTGAAGCTTTCTTT. Variable domain in full (rest from reference TRBV7-9 and TRBJ1-1): DTGVSQNPRHKITKRGQNVTFRCDPISEHNRLYWYRQTLGQGPEFLTYFQNEAQLEKSRLLSDRFSAERPKGSFSTLEIQRTEQGDSAMYLCASSSGVAGRTEAFFGQGTRLTVV.

This rearrangement joins TRBV4-1 to TRBJ2-5, with D possibly matching TRBD1 (6 bases). The germline V and J ends were trimmed by 1 base and 4 bases, with 13 bases remaining between them. CDR3 length equals 15 residues. CDR1 is MGHRA, CDR2 YSYEKL, per germline. The CDR3 reads CASSQVPGGRETQYF. The CDR3 DNA reads as TGCGCCAGCAGCCAAGTCCCTGGGGGCAGAGAGACCCAGTACTTC.

This chain connects TRBV6-4 to TRBJ2-3; TRBD2 matches at 12 bases. Unmatched junction bases numbered 3, after V lost 6 bases and J lost 5 bases. The CDR3 covers 14 residues. Germline CDR1 MRHNA, CDR2 SNTAGT. The CDR3 spells CASSMTSGRDTQYF. The CDR3 DNA reads TGTGCCAGCAGCATGACTAGCGGGAGAGATACGCAGTATTTT.